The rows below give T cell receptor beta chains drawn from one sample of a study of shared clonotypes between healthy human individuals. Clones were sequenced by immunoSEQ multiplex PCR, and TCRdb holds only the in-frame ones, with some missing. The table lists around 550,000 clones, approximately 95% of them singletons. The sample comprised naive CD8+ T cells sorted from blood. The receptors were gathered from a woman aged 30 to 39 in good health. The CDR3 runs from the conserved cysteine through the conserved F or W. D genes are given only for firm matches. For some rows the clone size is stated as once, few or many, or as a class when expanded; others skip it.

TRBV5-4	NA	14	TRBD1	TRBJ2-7	TGTGCCAGCAGCTTCCAGGGGGCATTCTACGAGCAGTACTTC	CASSFQGAFYEQYF
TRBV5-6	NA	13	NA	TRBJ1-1	TGTGCCAGCAGCTGGGACGCCAACACTGAAGCTTTCTTT	CASSWDANTEAFF
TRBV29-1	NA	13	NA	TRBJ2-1	TGCAGCGTCCCCGTAGTAGCGGACAATGAGCAGTTCTTC	CSVPVVADNEQFF
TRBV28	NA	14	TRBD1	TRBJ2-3	TGTGCCAGCAGTTCAGGGGGTAGCACAGATACGCAGTATTTT	CASSSGGSTDTQYF
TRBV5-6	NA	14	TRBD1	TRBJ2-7	TGTGCCAGCAGCACGGGACAGGGGTTTCACGAGCAGTACTTC	CASSTGQGFHEQYF
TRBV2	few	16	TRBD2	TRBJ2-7	TGTGCCAGCAGTGCCGGGACTAGCGGGACCAGGTACGAGCAGTACTTC	CASSAGTSGTRYEQYF
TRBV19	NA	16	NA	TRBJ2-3	TGTGCCAGTAGTATATGGCCAGACGTCGGGACAGATACGCAGTATTTT	CASSIWPDVGTDTQYF
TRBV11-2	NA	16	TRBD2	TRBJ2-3	TGTGCCAGCAGCTTTTCTAGCGGGAGGGCTCCAGATACGCAGTATTTT	CASSFSSGRAPDTQYF
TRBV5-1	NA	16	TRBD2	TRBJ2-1	TGCGCCAGCCTTAATTCCCCGGGACTAGCTGTCAATGAGCAGTTCTTC	CASLNSPGLAVNEQFF
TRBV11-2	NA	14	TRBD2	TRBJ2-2	TGTGCCAGCGCATTAGCGGGTAACACCGGGGAGCTGTTTTTT	CASALAGNTGELFF
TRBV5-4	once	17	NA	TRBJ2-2	TGTGCCAGCAGCTTGGTTCTGGGGGCGACGAACACCGGGGAGCTGTTTTTT	CASSLVLGATNTGELFF
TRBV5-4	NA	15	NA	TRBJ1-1	TGTGCCAGCAGCTTGGACGAGGGACCGAACACTGAAGCTTTCTTT	CASSLDEGPNTEAFF
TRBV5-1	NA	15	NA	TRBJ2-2	TGCGCCAGCAGCTTTGAGTGGTCGAACACCGGGGAGCTGTTTTTT	CASSFEWSNTGELFF
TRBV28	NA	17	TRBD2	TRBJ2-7	TGTGCCAGCAGTTCCGACAGACTAGCGGGAGAAACCTACGAGCAGTACTTC	CASSSDRLAGETYEQYF
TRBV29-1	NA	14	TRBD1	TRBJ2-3	TGCAGCGTTGAATTAGGACAGGGGCCAGATACGCAGTATTTT	CSVELGQGPDTQYF
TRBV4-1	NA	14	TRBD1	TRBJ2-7	TGCGCCAGCAGCCTGGACAGGGGAACCTACGAGCAGTACTTC	CASSLDRGTYEQYF
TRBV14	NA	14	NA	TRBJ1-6	TGTGCCAGCAGCCCCTATGGGGCGGATTCACCCCTCCACTTT	CASSPYGADSPLHF
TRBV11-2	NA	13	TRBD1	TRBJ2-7	TGTGCCAGCAGCTTACAGGGGGTTGGGGAGCAGTACTTC	CASSLQGVGEQYF
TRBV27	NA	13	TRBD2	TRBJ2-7	TGTGCCAGCAGCTATAGCGGGACCAACGAGCAGTACTTC	CASSYSGTNEQYF
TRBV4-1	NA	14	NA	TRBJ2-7	TGCGCCAGCAGCCAAGGGAGGAGCTCCTACGAGCAGTACTTC	CASSQGRSSYEQYF
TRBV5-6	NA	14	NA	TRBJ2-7	TGTGCCAGCAGCTTAACAGCACTGTCCTACGAGCAGTACTTC	CASSLTALSYEQYF